Shown below are 27 T cell receptor beta chains from a single sample sequenced in a study of cytomegalovirus exposure and HLA in healthy donors. Sequencing was performed with immunoSEQ multiplex PCR; in TCRdb, only in-frame clones are kept and a portion is missing. Here the sample spans approximately 130,000 clones, about 90% being singletons. The sample comprised PBMCs. These receptors originate from a woman aged 18-29 years in good health and CMV-seronegative.

The CDR3 DNA reads TGTGCCAGCAGACAGGGGTATTCTGAAGCTTTCTTT. This encodes CASRQGYSEAFF. The chain has TRBV28 and TRBJ1-1; 7 nucleotides match TRBD1. J lost 6 bases, V lost 6 bases, and 4 bases had no gene match. The CDR3 loop spans 12 amino acids. The germline CDR1 and CDR2 sequences are MDHEN and SYDVKM.

This chain uses TRBV19 with TRBJ2-7, with 8 bases identical to TRBD1. Germline V gene sequence: CDR1 LNHDA, CDR2 SQIVND (reference sequence). The CDR3 totals 15 residues. V shed 3 bases and J 2 bases; nucleotides not matched to a gene: 6. The CDR3 here is CASSIGQGATYEQYF. The CDR3 DNA reads TGTGCCAGTAGTATCGGGCAGGGGGCGACCTACGAGCAGTACTTC. The full variable domain, with the rest looked up from reference TRBV19 and TRBJ2-7, is DGGITQSPKYLFRKEGQNVTLSCEQNLNHDAMYWYRQDPGQGLRLIYYSQIVNDFQKGDIAEGYSVSREKKESFPLTVTSAQKNPTAFYLCASSIGQGATYEQYFGPGTRLTVT.

J is TRBJ2-3 and V is TRBV7-3, with unresolved D. The CDR3 loop spans 15 amino acids. Looked up from germline, CDR1 is SGHTA and CDR2 is FQGTGA. V was clipped by 2 bases and J by 7 bases, with 16 bases between them. The CDR3 DNA follows: TGTGCCAGCAGCTTAGAGGCCGCGGAGAGACATACGCAGTATTTT. Translation: CASSLEAAERHTQYF.

The rearrangement links TRBV9 to TRBJ1-3; D is undetermined. The CDR3 consists of 14 residues. V lost 2 bases and J 3 bases, leaving 9 bases between the germline ends. Germline loops: CDR1 SGDLS, CDR2 YYNGEE. CDR3 nucleotides: TGTGCCAGCAGCGTTGCTACGAGTGGAAACACCATATATTTT. Translation: CASSVATSGNTIYF.

J is TRBJ2-5 and V is TRBV27; TRBD2 is a possible D gene (6 bases). Trimming stripped 2 bases from V and 5 bases from J, with 18 bases between. Germline CDR1 is MNHEY and CDR2 is SMNVEV (reference sequence). The CDR3 is made up of 16 amino acids. CDR3 sequence reads: CASSLNSRGARETQYF. CDR3 DNA sequence: TGTGCCAGCAGTTTAAATTCTCGCGGGGCCCGGGAGACCCAGTACTTC.

Worth noting for this clone: Other DNA variants within this sample encode the same CDR3. The chain employs TRBV5-4 and TRBJ2-5; D gene uncertain. Germline lookup yields CDR1 SGHNT and CDR2 YYREEE (reference sequence). Trimming removed 0 bases from V and 5 bases from J, with 8 bases in between. This CDR3 is built from 13 residues. CDR3 residues: CASSLDPGETQYF. Here the CDR3 DNA reads TGTGCCAGCAGCTTGGATCCCGGGGAGACCCAGTACTTC. Based on the CDR3 plus reference TRBV5-4 and TRBJ2-5, the full variable domain is ETGVTQSPTHLIKTRGQQVTLRCSSQSGHNTVSWYQQALGQGPQFIFQYYREEENGRGNFPPRFSGLQFPNYSSELNVNALELDDSALYLCASSLDPGETQYFGPGTRLLVL.

The genes are TRBV30 and TRBJ2-3, with TRBD2 identical over 11 bases. CDR3 length: 14 residues. Unmatched junction bases numbered 3, after V lost 5 bases and J lost 2 bases. CDR1 is GTSNPN and CDR2 is SVGIG in the germline V gene (reference sequence). CDR3 bases: TGTGCCTGGGGGACTAGCGGATCCACAGATACGCAGTATTTT. It is translated as CAWGTSGSTDTQYF.

Note on this clone: A junction end diverges from the germline sequence, so it may reflect a read error. The chain joins TRBV5-1 to TRBJ2-3; 14 bases are shared with TRBD2. The CDR3 spans 18 residues. From germline, CDR1 is SGHRS and CDR2 YFSETQ. The CDR3: CASSLGLAGVRGTDTQYF. The CDR3 DNA sequence: TGCGCCAGCAGTTTGGGACTAGCGGGAGTCCGTGGCACAGATACGCAGTATTTT.

In its sample, this clone was seen a few times. V is TRBV10-2 and J is TRBJ2-3; 8 bases map to TRBD2. Trimming cost V 3 bases and J 1 base; bases outside gene matches: 3. CDR3 length: 15 amino acids. The V gene's germline CDR1 is WSHSY and CDR2 SAAADI. CDR3 nucleotide sequence: TGCGCCAGCAGTGAAGGGCGGGGGGGCACAGATACGCAGTATTTT. Translated: CASSEGRGGTDTQYF.

V usage is TRBV11-2 and J usage is TRBJ2-7; D remains unclear. V dropped 5 bases and J dropped 6 bases, with 14 bases sitting between them. The CDR3 is 13 amino acids. Germline CDR1 and CDR2: SGHAT and FQNNGV. The CDR3, as DNA: TGTGCCAGCAGCGCACGGAGAGCTAGCGAGCAGTACTTC. Translation gives CASSARRASEQYF.

V is TRBV28 and J is TRBJ2-3; 8 bases are shared with TRBD1. The V and J ends lost 6 bases and 5 bases, in that order; junction bases with no gene match: 10. CDR3 length: 15 residues. Per the germline V gene, CDR1 is MDHEN and CDR2 is SYDVKM. CDR3 DNA sequence: TGTGCCAGCAGCACTCCCAGGGGGCATGAAGATACGCAGTATTTT. Its translation: CASSTPRGHEDTQYF.

Only a few counts were recorded for this clone. V is TRBV7-9 and J is TRBJ1-3; maybe TRBD1 (5 bases). Per the germline V gene, CDR1 is SEHNR and CDR2 is FQNEAQ (reference sequence). Trimming took off 2 bases at V and 2 bases at J, with 7 bases between the two ends. The CDR3 runs 14 residues. The CDR3: CASSLLGAGNTIYF. CDR3 coding DNA: TGTGCCAGCAGCTTACTAGGGGCTGGAAACACCATATATTTT. The full variable domain, with the rest looked up from reference TRBV7-9 and TRBJ1-3, is DTGVSQNPRHKITKRGQNVTFRCDPISEHNRLYWYRQTLGQGPEFLTYFQNEAQLEKSRLLSDRFSAERPKGSFSTLEIQRTEQGDSAMYLCASSLLGAGNTIYFGEGSWLTVV.

This clone was observed a few times. The rearrangement uses TRBV9 and TRBJ2-5; the match to TRBD2 covers 11 bases. CDR3 size: 18 residues. Trimming cost V 3 bases and J 5 bases; bases outside gene matches: 15. Looked up from germline, CDR1 is SGDLS and CDR2 is YYNGEE. The CDR3, as DNA: TGTGCCAGCAGCGCCCACCCGATAGCGGGAGGGCCTCGTGAGACCCAGTACTTC. Translation: CASSAHPIAGGPRETQYF.

This chain joins TRBV6-6 and TRBJ1-1; D call uncertain. There are 13 residues in the CDR3. Germline assignment: CDR1 MNHNY and CDR2 SVGAGI (reference sequence). The germline V and J ends were trimmed by 6 bases and 1 base, with 9 bases remaining between them. The CDR3 sequence: CASSQTRNTEAFF. CDR3 DNA: TGTGCCAGCAGCCAAACCAGGAACACTGAAGCTTTCTTT.

This clone was seen only once. The chain uses TRBV18 and TRBJ2-7; possible D gene TRBD2, 5 bases. Germline CDR1 is KGHSH and CDR2 is LQKENI. CDR3 size: 12 residues. V was pared by 2 bases and J by 5 bases, with 7 bases between. The CDR3 DNA reads TGTGCCAGCTCACCATCGGGGAACGAGCAGTACTTC. The encoded protein is CASSPSGNEQYF.

The chain uses TRBV27 and TRBJ1-6, with a possible D match to TRBD1 (5 bases). The CDR3 runs to 15 residues. Trimming removed 2 bases from V and 9 bases from J, with 14 bases in between. CDR1 is MNHEY and CDR2 is SMNVEV in the germline V gene (reference sequence). In DNA, the CDR3 is TGTGCCAGCAGTTTAGGGGCAGCTTTCGTTTCACCCCTCCACTTT. Residues: CASSLGAAFVSPLHF.

The chain has TRBV2 and TRBJ2-6; TRBD1 agrees at 8 bases. The CDR3 spans 18 residues. Germline trimming cut 4 bases from V and 0 bases from J; bases unmatched to any gene: 8. Per germline, CDR1 SNHLY and CDR2 FYNNEI. The CDR3 reads CASSGQGALNSGANVLTF. CDR3 DNA: TGTGCCAGCAGTGGTCAGGGGGCTCTCAACTCTGGGGCCAACGTCCTGACTTTC.

The chain has TRBV5-1 and TRBJ2-2; 12 bases line up with TRBD2. This CDR3 has 14 residues. V was clipped by 7 bases and J by 7 bases; unmatched bases: 5. CDR1 and CDR2 from the germline V gene are SGHRS and YFSETQ. This chain's CDR3 is CASASGGAVGELFF. The CDR3, as DNA: TGCGCCAGCGCTAGCGGGGGGGCCGTCGGGGAGCTGTTTTTT.

The chain is built from TRBV19 and TRBJ2-5, with 13 bases lining up with TRBD2. Germline V gene sequence: CDR1 LNHDA, CDR2 SQIVND (reference sequence). The CDR3 is made up of 17 amino acids. Losses at the gene ends were 1 base for V and 0 bases for J; bases not matched to a gene: 2. The CDR3 sequence is CASSIGGLAGNQETQYF. The CDR3 nucleotides are TGTGCCAGTAGTATAGGGGGACTAGCGGGGAACCAAGAGACCCAGTACTTC.

As DNA, the CDR3 is TGTGCCAGATCACGATCGGGGGACACTGAAGCTTTCTTT. It specifies CARSRSGDTEAFF. V and J are TRBV2 and TRBJ1-1; a weak D match, TRBD1 (5 bases). The CDR3 spans 13 residues. Trimming pared 9 bases from V and 3 bases from J, leaving 14 bases between. Germline values: CDR1 SNHLY, CDR2 FYNNEI.

Here the CDR3 reads CASSFYGGASYEQYF. In nucleotides, the CDR3 is TGTGCCAGCAGTTTTTACGGCGGGGCCTCCTACGAGCAGTACTTC. The chain is built from TRBV28 and TRBJ2-7; D may be TRBD2 (6 bases). Trimming stripped 3 bases from V and 0 bases from J, with 12 bases between. This CDR3 contains 15 residues. CDR1 MDHEN and CDR2 SYDVKM come from the germline V gene.

This chain uses TRBV11-1 with TRBJ1-1; D might be TRBD1 (6 bases). In germline, CDR1 is SGHAT, CDR2 FQDESV (reference sequence). Between the trimmed V and J ends, which lost 3 bases and 1 base, there was a span of 18 bases. The CDR3 extends over 17 amino acids. The CDR3: CASSLEAGAWGNTEAFF. In DNA, the CDR3 is TGTGCCAGCAGCTTGGAGGCAGGGGCGTGGGGGAACACTGAAGCTTTCTTT.

The rearrangement uses TRBV6-1 and TRBJ1-5, with 9 bases aligning to TRBD1. Germline V gene sequence: CDR1 MNHNS, CDR2 SASEGT. The CDR3 loop spans 15 amino acids. J was trimmed by 3 bases and V by 8 bases; bases with no gene match: 8. CDR3 loop: CASEDRGDINQPQHF. CDR3 in DNA: TGTGCCAGCGAAGACAGGGGGGATATCAATCAGCCCCAGCATTTT.

The chain joins TRBV4-1 to TRBJ2-7, with 9 bases aligning to TRBD2. The CDR3 covers 14 residues. From germline, CDR1 is MGHRA and CDR2 YSYEKL. The junction had 4 bases not matched to a gene; V was cut back by 5 bases and J by 2 bases. CDR3 loop: CASSATSGAYEQYF. The DNA of the CDR3 is TGCGCCAGCAGCGCGACTAGCGGTGCCTACGAGCAGTACTTC.

As to this clone: Other DNA sequences of this sample code for an identical CDR3. This chain joins TRBV9 and TRBJ1-2, with 7 positions matching TRBD1. V was clipped by 3 bases and J by 6 bases; unmatched bases: 8. The CDR3 totals 14 residues. Germline V lookup: CDR1 SGDLS, CDR2 YYNGEE. The CDR3 sequence: CASSANRGRNGYTF. DNA for the CDR3: TGTGCCAGCAGCGCTAACAGGGGTAGGAATGGCTACACCTTC.

This chain links TRBV4-3 with TRBJ1-1; 10 bases match TRBD1. The CDR3 loop spans 16 amino acids. V shed 1 base, J shed 1 base, and the junction held 3 bases outside the gene matches. The germline V gene has CDR1 LGHNA and CDR2 YSLEER. As DNA, the CDR3 is TGCGCCAGCAGCCAAGGGACAGGGGGTACGAACACTGAAGCTTTCTTT. Its protein product is CASSQGTGGTNTEAFF.

V gene TRBV11-3 combines with J gene TRBJ1-1; 7 bases fit TRBD1. Unmatched junction bases numbered 15, after V lost 3 bases and J lost 11 bases. The CDR3 consists of 15 residues. CDR1 SGHNT and CDR2 YENEEA come from the germline V gene. CDR3 protein: CASSLAGTEIWPAFF. The CDR3 nucleotides are TGTGCCAGCAGCTTGGCCGGGACAGAAATTTGGCCGGCTTTCTTT.